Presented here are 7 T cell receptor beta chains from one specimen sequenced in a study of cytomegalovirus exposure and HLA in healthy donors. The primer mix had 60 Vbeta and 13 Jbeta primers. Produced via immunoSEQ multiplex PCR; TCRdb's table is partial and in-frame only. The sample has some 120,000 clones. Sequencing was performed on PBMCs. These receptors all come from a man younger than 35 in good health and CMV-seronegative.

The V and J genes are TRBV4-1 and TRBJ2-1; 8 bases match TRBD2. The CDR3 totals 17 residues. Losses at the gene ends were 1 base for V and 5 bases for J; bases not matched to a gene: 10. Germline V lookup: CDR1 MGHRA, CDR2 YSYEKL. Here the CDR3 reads CASSQVRGGAGDNEQFF. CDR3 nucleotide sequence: TGCGCCAGCAGCCAAGTTCGGGGGGGCGCGGGAGACAATGAGCAGTTCTTC.

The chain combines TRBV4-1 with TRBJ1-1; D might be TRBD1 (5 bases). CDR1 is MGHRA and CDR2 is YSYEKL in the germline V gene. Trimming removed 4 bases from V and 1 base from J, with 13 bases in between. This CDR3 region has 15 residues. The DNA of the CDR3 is TGCGCCAGCAGCCGAGTGGGGCAACCGAACACTGAAGCTTTCTTT. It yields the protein CASSRVGQPNTEAFF.

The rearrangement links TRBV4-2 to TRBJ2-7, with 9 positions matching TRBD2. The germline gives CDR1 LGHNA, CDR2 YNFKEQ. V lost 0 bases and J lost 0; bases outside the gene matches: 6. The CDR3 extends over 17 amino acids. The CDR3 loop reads CASSQEGSGGLSYEQYF. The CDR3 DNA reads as TGTGCCAGCAGCCAAGAAGGTAGCGGGGGCCTCTCCTACGAGCAGTACTTC.

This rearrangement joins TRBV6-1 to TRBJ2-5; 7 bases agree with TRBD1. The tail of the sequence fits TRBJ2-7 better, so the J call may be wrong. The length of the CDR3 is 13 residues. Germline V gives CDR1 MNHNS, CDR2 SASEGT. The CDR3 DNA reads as TGTGCCAGCGATGACAGGGCCTCCTACGAGCAGTACTTC. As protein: CASDDRASYEQYF.

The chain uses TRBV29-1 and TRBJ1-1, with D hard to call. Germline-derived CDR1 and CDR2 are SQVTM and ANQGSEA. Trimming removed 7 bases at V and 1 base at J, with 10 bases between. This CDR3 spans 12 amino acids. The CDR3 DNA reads TGCAGCGGCTTGAGGGAGAACACTGAAGCTTTCTTT. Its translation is CSGLRENTEAFF.

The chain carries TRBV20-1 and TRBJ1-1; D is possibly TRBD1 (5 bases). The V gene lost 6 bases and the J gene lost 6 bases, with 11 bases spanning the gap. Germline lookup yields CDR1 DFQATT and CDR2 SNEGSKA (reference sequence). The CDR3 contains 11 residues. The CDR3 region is CSAPTAAEAFF. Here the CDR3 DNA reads TGCAGTGCACCGACAGCCGCTGAAGCTTTCTTT.

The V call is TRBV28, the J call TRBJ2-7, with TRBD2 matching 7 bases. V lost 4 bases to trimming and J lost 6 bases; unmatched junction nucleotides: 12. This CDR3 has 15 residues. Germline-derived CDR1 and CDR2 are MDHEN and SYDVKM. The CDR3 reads CASSSTHQAGREQYF. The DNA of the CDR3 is TGTGCCAGCAGTTCTACTCACCAAGCGGGGCGCGAGCAGTACTTC.